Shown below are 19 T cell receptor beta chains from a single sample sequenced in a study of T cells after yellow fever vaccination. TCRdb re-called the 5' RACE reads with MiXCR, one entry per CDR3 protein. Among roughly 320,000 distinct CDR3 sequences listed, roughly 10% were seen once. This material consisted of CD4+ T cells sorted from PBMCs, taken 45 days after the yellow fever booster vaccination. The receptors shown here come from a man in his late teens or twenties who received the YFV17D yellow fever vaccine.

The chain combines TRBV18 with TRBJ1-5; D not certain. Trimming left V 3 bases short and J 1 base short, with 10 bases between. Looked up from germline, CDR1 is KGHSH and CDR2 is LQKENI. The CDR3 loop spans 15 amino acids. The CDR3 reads CASSPVGGSNQPQHF. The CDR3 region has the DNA TGTGCCAGCTCACCGGTTGGAGGGAGCAATCAGCCCCAGCATTTT.

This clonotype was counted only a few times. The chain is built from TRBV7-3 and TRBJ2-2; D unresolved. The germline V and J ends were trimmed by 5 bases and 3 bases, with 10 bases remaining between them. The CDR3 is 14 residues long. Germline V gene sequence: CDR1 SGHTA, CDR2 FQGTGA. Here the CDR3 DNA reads TGTGCCAGCAGCCGGGCCAGTTACACCGGGGAGCTGTTTTTT. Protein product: CASSRASYTGELFF.

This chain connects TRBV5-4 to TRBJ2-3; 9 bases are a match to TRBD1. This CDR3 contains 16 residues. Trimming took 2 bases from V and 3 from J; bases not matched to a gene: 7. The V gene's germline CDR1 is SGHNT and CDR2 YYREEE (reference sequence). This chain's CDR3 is CASSFSATGGTDTQYF. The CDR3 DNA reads TGTGCCAGCAGCTTTTCCGCGACAGGGGGGACAGATACGCAGTATTTT.

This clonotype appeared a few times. Here the CDR3 reads CASSLASGGGTDTQYF. The CDR3 DNA reads TGTGCCAGCAGCTTAGCTAGCGGGGGGGGTACAGATACGCAGTATTTT. V usage is TRBV7-2 and J usage is TRBJ2-3; 11 positions match TRBD2. J lost 3 bases, V lost 0 bases, and 2 bases had no gene match. This CDR3 has 16 residues. Germline CDR1 and CDR2: SGHTA and FQGNSA.

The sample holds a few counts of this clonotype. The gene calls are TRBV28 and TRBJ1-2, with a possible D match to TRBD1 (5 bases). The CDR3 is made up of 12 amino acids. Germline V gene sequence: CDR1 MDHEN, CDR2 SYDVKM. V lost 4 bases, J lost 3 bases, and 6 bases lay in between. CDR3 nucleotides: TGTGCCAGCAGTTGGACACACTATGGCTACACCTTC. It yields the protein CASSWTHYGYTF.

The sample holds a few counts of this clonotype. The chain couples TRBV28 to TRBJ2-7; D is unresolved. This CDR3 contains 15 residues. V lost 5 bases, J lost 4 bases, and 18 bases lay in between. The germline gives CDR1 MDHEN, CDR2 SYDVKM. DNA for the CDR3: TGTGCCAGCAGTCGATCTGGTGGGGTAGCTTACGAGCAGTACGTC. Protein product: CASSRSGGVAYEQYV.

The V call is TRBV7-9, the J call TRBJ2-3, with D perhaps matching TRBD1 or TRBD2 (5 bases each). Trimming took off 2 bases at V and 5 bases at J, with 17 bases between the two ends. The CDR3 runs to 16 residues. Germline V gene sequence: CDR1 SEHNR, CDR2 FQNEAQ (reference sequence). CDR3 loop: CASSLLGRTKGDTQYF. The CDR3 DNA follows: TGTGCCAGCAGCTTATTGGGACGGACCAAGGGAGATACGCAGTATTTT.

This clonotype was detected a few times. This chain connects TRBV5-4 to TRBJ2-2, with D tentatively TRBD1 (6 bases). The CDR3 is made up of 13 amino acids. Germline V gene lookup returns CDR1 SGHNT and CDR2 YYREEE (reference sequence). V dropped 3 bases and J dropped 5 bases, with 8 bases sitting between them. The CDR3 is CASSWTETGELFF. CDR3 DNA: TGTGCCAGCAGCTGGACAGAAACCGGGGAGCTGTTTTTT.

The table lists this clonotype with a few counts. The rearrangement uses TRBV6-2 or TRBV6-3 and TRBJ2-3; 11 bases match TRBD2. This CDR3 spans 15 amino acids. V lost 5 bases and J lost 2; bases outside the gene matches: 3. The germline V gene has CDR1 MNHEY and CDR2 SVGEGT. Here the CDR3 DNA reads TGTGCCAGCAGTCCGACTAGCGGGGTCACAGATACGCAGTATTTT. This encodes CASSPTSGVTDTQYF.

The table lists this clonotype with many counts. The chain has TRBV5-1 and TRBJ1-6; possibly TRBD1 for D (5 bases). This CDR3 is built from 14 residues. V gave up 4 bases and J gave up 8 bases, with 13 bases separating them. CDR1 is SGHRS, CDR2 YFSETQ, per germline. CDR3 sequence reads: CASSEDGGYSPLHF. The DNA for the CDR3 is TGCGCCAGCAGCGAGGACGGGGGATATTCACCCCTCCACTTT.

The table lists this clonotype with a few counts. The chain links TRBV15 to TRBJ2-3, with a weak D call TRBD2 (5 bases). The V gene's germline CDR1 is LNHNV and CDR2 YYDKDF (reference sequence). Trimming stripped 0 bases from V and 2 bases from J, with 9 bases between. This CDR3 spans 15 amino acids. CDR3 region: CATSREGSTTDTQYF. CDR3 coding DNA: TGTGCCACCAGCAGAGAAGGGAGTACCACAGATACGCAGTATTTT.

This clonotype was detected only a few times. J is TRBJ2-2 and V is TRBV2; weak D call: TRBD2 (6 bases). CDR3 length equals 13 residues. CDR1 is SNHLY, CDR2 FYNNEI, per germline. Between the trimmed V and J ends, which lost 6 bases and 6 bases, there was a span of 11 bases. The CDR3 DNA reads TGTGCCAGCAGGCAGACGGGGGCCGGGGAGCTGTTTTTT. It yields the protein CASRQTGAGELFF.

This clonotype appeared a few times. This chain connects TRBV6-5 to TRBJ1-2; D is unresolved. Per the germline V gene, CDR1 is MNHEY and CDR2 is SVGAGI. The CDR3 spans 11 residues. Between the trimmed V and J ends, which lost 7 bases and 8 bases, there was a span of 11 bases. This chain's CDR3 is CASTQGEGYTF. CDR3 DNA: TGTGCCAGCACCCAAGGCGAAGGCTACACCTTC.

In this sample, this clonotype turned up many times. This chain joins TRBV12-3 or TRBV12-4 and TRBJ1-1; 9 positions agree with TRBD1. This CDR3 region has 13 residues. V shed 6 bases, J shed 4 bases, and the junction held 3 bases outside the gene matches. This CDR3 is CASRGTGRTEAFF. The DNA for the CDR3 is TGTGCCAGCAGGGGGACAGGGCGCACTGAAGCTTTCTTT.

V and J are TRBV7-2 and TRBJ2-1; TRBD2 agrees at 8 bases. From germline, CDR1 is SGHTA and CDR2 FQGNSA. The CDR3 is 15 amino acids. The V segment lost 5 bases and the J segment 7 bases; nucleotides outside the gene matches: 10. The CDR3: CASSLRLAGSNEQFF. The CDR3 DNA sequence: TGTGCCAGCAGCCTTAGGTTAGCGGGGAGTAATGAGCAGTTCTTC. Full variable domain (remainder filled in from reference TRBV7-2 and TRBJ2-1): GAGVSQSPSNKVTEKGKDVELRCDPISGHTALYWYRQSLGQGLEFLIYFQGNSAPDKSGLPSDRFSAERTGGSVSTLTIQRTQQEDSAVYLCASSLRLAGSNEQFFGPGTRLTVL.

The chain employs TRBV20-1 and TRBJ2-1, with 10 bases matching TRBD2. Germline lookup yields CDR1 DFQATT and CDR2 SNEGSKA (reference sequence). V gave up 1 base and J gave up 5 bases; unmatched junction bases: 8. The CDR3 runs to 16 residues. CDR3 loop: CSARVRAGGHNNEQFF. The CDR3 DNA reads TGCAGTGCTAGAGTACGAGCGGGGGGGCATAACAATGAGCAGTTCTTC.

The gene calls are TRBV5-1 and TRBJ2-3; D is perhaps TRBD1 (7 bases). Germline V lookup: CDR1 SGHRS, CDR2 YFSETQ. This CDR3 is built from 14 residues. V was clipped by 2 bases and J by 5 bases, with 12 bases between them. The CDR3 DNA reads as TGCGCCAGCAGCTTCGGGGGACAGAGAGATACGCAGTATTTT. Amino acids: CASSFGGQRDTQYF. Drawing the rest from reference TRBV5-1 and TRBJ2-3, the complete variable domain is KAGVTQTPRYLIKTRGQQVTLSCSPISGHRSVSWYQQTPGQGLQFLFEYFSETQRNKGNFPGRFSGRQFSNSRSEMNVSTLELGDSALYLCASSFGGQRDTQYFGPGTRLTVL.

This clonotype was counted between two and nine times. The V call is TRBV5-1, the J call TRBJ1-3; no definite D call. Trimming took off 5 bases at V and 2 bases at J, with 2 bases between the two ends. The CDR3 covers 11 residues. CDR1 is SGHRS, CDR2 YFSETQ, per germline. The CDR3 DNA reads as TGCGCCAGCAGAGCTGGAAACACCATATATTTT. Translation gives CASRAGNTIYF.

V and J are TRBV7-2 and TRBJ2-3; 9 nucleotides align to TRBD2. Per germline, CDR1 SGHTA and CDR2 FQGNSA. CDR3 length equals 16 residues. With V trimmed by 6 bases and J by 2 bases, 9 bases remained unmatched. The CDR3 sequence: CASRAQSGGYTDTQYF. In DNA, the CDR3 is TGTGCCAGCAGGGCCCAGAGCGGGGGGTACACAGATACGCAGTATTTT.